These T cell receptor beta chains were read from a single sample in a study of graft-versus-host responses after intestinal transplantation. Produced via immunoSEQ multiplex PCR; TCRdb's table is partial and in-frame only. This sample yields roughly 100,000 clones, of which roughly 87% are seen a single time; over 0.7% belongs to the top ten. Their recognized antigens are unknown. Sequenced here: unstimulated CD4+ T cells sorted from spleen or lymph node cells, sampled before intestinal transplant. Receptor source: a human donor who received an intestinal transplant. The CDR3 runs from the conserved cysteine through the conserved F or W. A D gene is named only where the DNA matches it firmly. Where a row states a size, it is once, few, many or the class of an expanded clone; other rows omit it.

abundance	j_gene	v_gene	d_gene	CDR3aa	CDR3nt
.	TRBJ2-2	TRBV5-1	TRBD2	CASSRVAGRTGELFF	TGCGCCAGCAGCCGGGTAGCGGGGAGGACCGGGGAGCTGTTTTTT
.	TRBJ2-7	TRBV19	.	CASVPEIRYEQYF	TGTGCCAGTGTGCCGGAGATTCGCTACGAGCAGTACTTC
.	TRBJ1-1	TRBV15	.	CATSNRDTNTEAFF	TGTGCCACCAGCAACCGGGACACGAACACTGAAGCTTTCTTT
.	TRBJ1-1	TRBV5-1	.	CASSLLGGRNTEAFF	TGCGCCAGCAGCTTGTTAGGGGGTCGAAACACTGAAGCTTTCTTT
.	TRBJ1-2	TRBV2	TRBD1	CAGSKDRNYGYTF	TGTGCCGGCAGTAAGGACAGGAATTATGGCTACACCTTC
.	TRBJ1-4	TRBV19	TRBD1	CASSIARGRAEKLFF	TGTGCCAGTAGTATAGCCAGGGGGCGAGCTGAAAAACTGTTTTTT
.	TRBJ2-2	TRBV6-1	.	CASRRQGGFTRELFF	TGTGCCAGCAGGAGGCAGGGTGGATTCACCAGGGAGCTGTTTTTT
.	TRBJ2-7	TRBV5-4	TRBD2	CASSLGVVSGLGYEQYF	TGTGCCAGCAGCTTGGGGGTCGTTAGCGGGTTGGGATACGAGCAGTACTTC
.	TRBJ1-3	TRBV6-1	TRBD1	CASSRQGVSGNTIYF	TGTGCCAGCAGCCGACAGGGAGTCTCTGGAAACACCATATATTTT
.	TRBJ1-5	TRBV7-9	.	CASSPGTAGPQHF	TGTGCCAGCAGCCCTGGGACTGCAGGGCCCCAGCATTTT
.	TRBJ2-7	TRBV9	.	CASSVGMGRDYEQYF	TGTGCCAGCAGCGTAGGTATGGGCAGAGATTACGAGCAGTACTTC
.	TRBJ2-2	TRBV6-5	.	CASINSRGELFF	TGTGCCAGCATAAACAGCCGCGGGGAGCTGTTTTTT
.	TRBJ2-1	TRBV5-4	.	CASSFPRAVYNEQFF	TGTGCCAGCAGCTTCCCCAGGGCGGTTTACAATGAGCAGTTCTTC
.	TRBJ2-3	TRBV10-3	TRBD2	CATQREGQTDTQYF	TGTGCCACCCAGCGGGAGGGACAAACAGATACGCAGTATTTT
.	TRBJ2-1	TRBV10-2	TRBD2	CASSYGTSGNNEQFF	TGCGCCAGCAGTTACGGGACTAGCGGAAACAATGAGCAGTTCTTC
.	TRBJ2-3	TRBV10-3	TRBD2	CAIGLARSTDTQYF	TGTGCCATAGGACTAGCGAGAAGCACAGATACGCAGTATTTT
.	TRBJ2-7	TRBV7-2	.	CASSLARGAREQYF	TGTGCCAGCAGCTTAGCCCGGGGGGCGAGAGAGCAGTACTTC
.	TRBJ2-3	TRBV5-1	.	CASGPTSGADTQYF	TGCGCCAGCGGACCAACCTCTGGCGCAGATACGCAGTATTTT
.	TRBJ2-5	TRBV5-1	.	CASRLGPAREETQYF	TGCGCCAGCAGATTGGGACCAGCGAGGGAAGAGACCCAGTACTTC
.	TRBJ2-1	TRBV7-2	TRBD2	CASSSGLAGGPAQFF	TGTGCCAGCAGCTCAGGACTAGCGGGGGGGCCGGCGCAGTTCTTC
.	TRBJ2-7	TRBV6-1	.	CASSQYMSYEQYF	TGTGCCAGCAGTCAATACATGTCCTACGAGCAGTACTTC
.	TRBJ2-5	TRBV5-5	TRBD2	CASSRGGFQETQYF	TGTGCCAGCAGTCGGGGGGGCTTTCAAGAGACCCAGTACTTC
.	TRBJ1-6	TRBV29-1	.	CSVGAASDSPLHF	TGCAGCGTTGGGGCAGCCTCGGATTCACCCCTCCACTTT
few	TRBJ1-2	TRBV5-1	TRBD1	CASSSGDRGHDYTF	TGCGCCAGCAGCTCGGGGGACAGGGGGCACGACTACACCTTC
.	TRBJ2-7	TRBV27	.	CASSPSGPRSYEQYF	TGTGCCAGCAGTCCGTCCGGGCCACGCTCCTACGAGCAGTACTTC
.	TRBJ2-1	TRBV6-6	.	CASSSYSGKQFF	TGTGCCAGCAGTTCCTATAGCGGTAAGCAGTTCTTC
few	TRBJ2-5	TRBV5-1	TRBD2	CASSTAGGLQETQYF	TGCGCCAGCAGCACAGCGGGAGGTCTTCAAGAGACCCAGTACTTC